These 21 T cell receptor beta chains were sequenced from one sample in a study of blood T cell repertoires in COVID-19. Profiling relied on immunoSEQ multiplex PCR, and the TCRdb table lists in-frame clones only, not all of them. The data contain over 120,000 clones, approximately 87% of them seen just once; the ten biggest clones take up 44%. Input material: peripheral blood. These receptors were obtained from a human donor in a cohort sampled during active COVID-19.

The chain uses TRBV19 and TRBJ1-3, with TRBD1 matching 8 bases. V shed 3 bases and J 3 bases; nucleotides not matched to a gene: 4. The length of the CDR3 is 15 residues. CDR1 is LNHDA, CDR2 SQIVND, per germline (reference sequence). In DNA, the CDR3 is TGTGCCAGTAGTATTCAGGGGGCGCTTGGAAACACCATATATTTT. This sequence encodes CASSIQGALGNTIYF. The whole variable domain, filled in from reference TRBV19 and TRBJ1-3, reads DGGITQSPKYLFRKEGQNVTLSCEQNLNHDAMYWYRQDPGQGLRLIYYSQIVNDFQKGDIAEGYSVSREKKESFPLTVTSAQKNPTAFYLCASSIQGALGNTIYFGEGSWLTVV.

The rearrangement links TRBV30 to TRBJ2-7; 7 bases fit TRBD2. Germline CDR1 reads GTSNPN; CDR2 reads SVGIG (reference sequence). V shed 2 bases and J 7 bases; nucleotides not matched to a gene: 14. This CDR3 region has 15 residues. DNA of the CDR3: TGTGCCTGGAGTTTGAGTCGGGGCGGGGGTTGGGAGCAGTACTTC. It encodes CAWSLSRGGGWEQYF.

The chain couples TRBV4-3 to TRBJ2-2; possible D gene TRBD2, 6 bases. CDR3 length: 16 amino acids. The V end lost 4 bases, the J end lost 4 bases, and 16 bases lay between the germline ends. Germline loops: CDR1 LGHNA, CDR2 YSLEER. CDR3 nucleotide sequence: TGCGCCAGCAGCCCCCAAAGGACTATACGCACCGGGGAGCTGTTTTTT. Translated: CASSPQRTIRTGELFF.

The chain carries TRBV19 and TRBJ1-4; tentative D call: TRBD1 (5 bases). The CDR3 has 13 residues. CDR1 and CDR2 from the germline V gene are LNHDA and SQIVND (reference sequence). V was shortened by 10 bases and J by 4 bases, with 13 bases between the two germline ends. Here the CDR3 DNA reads TGTGCCACCGAGGGGACTGGTAATGAAAAACTGTTTTTT. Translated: CATEGTGNEKLFF.

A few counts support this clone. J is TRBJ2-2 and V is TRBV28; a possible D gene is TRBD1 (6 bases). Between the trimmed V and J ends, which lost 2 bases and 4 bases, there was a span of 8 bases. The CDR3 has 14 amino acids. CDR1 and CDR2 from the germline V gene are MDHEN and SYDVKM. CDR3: CASSLLRGTGELFF. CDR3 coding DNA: TGTGCCAGCAGTTTACTCAGGGGCACCGGGGAGCTGTTTTTT.

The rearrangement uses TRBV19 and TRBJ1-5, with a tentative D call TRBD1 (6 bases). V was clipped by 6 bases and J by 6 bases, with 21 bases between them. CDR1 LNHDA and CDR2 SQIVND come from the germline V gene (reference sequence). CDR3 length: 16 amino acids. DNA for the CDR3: TGTGCCAGTAGAGCCTCGGTACAGGGTTACGTTCAGCCCCAGCATTTT. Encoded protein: CASRASVQGYVQPQHF.

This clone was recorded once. In nucleotides, the CDR3 is TGTGCCAGCAGCTTTCAGGCAGGGACAGGGCATTATGGCTACACCTTC. As protein: CASSFQAGTGHYGYTF. This chain connects TRBV13 to TRBJ1-2, with 9 bases that match TRBD1. Germline CDR1 reads PRHDT; CDR2 reads FYEKMQ (reference sequence). The junction had 10 bases not matched to a gene; V was cut back by 3 bases and J by 5 bases. The CDR3 extends over 16 amino acids.

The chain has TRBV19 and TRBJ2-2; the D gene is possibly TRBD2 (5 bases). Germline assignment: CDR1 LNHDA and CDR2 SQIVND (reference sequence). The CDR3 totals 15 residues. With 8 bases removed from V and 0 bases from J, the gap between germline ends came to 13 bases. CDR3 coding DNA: TGTGCCAGTGAGACGGGATCGGCGAACACCGGGGAGCTGTTTTTT. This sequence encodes CASETGSANTGELFF.

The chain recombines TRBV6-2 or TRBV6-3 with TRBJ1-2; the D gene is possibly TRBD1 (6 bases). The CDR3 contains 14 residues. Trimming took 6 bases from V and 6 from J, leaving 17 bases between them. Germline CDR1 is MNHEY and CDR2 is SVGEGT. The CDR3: CASSPGAQLDGYTF. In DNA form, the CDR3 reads TGTGCCAGCAGCCCAGGGGCCCAACTTGATGGCTACACCTTC.

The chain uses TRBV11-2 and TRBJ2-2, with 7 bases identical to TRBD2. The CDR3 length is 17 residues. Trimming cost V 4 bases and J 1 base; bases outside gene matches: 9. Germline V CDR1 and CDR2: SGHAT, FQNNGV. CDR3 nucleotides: TGTGCCAGCAGCTCCGACCCCCAGCGGGGGAACACCGGGGAGCTGTTTTTT. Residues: CASSSDPQRGNTGELFF.

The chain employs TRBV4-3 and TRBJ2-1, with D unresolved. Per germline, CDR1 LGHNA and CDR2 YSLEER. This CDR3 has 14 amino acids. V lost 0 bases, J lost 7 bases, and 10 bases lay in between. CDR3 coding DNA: TGCGCCAGCAGCCAAGAGTCATCTAGGAATGAGCAGTTCTTC. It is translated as CASSQESSRNEQFF.

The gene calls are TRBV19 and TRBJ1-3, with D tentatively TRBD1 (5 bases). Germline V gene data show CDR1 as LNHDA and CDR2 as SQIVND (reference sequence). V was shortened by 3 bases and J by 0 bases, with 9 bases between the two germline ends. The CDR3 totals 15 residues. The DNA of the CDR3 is TGTGCCAGTAGTATGTCAGGGCTCTCTGGAAACACCATATATTTT. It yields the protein CASSMSGLSGNTIYF.

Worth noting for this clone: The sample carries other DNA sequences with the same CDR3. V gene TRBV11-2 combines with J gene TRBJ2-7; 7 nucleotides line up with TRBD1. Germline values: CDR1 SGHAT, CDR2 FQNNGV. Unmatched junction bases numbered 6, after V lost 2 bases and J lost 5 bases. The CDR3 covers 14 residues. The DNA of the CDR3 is TGTGCCAGCAGCTTAAGAACAGGGGACCACGAGCAGTACTTC. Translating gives CASSLRTGDHEQYF.

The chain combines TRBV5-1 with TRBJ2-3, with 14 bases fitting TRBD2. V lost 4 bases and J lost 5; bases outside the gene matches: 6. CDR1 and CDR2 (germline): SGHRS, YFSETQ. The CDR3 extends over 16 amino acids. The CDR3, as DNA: TGCGCCAGCAGCGTCGGACTAGCGGGGGGTAGAGATACGCAGTATTTT. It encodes CASSVGLAGGRDTQYF.

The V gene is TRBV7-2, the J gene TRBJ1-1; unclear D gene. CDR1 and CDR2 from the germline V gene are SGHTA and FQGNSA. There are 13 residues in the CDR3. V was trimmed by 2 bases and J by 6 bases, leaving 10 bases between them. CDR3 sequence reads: CASSLRVEAEAFF. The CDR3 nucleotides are TGTGCCAGCAGCTTACGGGTGGAGGCTGAAGCTTTCTTT.

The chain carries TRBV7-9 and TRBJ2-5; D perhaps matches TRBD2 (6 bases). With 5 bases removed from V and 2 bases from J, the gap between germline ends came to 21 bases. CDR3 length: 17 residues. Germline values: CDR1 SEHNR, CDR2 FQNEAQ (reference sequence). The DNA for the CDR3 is TGTGCCAGCAGCGCAAGGATATATGGGACTGCACAAGAGACCCAGTACTTC. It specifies CASSARIYGTAQETQYF. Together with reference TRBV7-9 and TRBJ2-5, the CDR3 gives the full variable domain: DTGVSQNPRHKITKRGQNVTFRCDPISEHNRLYWYRQTLGQGPEFLTYFQNEAQLEKSRLLSDRFSAERPKGSFSTLEIQRTEQGDSAMYLCASSARIYGTAQETQYFGPGTRLLVL.

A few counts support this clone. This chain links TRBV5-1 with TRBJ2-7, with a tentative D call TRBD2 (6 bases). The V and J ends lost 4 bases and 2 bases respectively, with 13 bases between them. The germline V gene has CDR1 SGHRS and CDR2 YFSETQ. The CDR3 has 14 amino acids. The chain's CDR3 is CASSPAGGAYEQYV. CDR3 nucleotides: TGCGCCAGCAGCCCGGCCGGGGGTGCCTACGAGCAGTACGTC.

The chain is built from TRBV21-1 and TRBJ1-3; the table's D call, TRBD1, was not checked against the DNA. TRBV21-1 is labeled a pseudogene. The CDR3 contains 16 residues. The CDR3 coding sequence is TGTGCCAGCTCAAAGGGGCAGGCATCCTCTGGAAACACCATATATTTT. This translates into CASSKGQASSGNTIYF.

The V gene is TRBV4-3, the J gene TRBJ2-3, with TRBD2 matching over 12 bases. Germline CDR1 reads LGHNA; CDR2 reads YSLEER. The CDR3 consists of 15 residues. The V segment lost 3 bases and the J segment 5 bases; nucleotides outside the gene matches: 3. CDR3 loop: CASSQTSGGQDTQYF. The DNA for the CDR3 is TGCGCCAGCAGCCAGACTAGCGGGGGACAAGATACGCAGTATTTT.

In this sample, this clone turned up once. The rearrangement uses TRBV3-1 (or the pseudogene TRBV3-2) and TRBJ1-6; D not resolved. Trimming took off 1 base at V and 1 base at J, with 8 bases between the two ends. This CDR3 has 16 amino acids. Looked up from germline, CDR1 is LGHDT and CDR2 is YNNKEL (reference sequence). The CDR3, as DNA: TGTGCCAGCAGCCAAGGCTCGGGGTCCTATAATTCACCCCTCCACTTT. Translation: CASSQGSGSYNSPLHF.

As DNA, the CDR3 is TGTGCCAGCAGTGACGCGGAAGAGACCCAGTACTTC. Amino acid sequence: CASSDAEETQYF. V and J are TRBV6-1 and TRBJ2-5; D gene uncertain. The V gene lost 3 bases and the J gene lost 3 bases, with 5 bases spanning the gap. CDR3 length: 12 residues. CDR1 MNHNS and CDR2 SASEGT come from the germline V gene.